One and the same sample provided the 2 T cell receptor beta chains below, sequenced in a study of response to subunit inactivated influenza vaccine. Each CDR3 protein gets one entry after TCRdb re-called the RT-PCR reads with MiXCR. The sample lists roughly 540,000 distinct CDR3 sequences; approximately 22% were seen once. The same data also contributed to another study, on T cells expressing NK-cell markers. This second study says: TCR beta cDNA was generated via 5'RACE template switching incorporating UMIs.

The sample was CD4+ T cells sorted from PBMCs, taken 11 to 12 days after vaccination. These TCRs come from a man aged 45-65 years who received an inactivated influenza vaccine.

J is TRBJ1-6 and V is TRBV20-1; no definite D call. The CDR3 consists of 13 residues. Germline V gene lookup returns CDR1 DFQATT and CDR2 SNEGSKA (reference sequence). V was trimmed by 0 bases and J by 8 bases, leaving 8 bases between them. The CDR3 sequence: CSAREWGYSPLHF. The CDR3 DNA sequence: TGCAGTGCTAGAGAATGGGGATATTCACCCCTCCACTTT.

This chain connects TRBV3-1 to TRBJ2-1, with TRBD2 identical over 7 bases. Germline CDR1 and CDR2: LGHDT and YNNKEL (reference sequence). V lost 4 bases, J lost 5 bases, and 11 bases stayed unmatched. This CDR3 is 16 amino acids long. The CDR3 here is CASSPFGGSGNNEQFF. The CDR3 DNA follows: TGTGCCAGCAGCCCGTTCGGCGGGAGTGGAAACAATGAGCAGTTCTTC.